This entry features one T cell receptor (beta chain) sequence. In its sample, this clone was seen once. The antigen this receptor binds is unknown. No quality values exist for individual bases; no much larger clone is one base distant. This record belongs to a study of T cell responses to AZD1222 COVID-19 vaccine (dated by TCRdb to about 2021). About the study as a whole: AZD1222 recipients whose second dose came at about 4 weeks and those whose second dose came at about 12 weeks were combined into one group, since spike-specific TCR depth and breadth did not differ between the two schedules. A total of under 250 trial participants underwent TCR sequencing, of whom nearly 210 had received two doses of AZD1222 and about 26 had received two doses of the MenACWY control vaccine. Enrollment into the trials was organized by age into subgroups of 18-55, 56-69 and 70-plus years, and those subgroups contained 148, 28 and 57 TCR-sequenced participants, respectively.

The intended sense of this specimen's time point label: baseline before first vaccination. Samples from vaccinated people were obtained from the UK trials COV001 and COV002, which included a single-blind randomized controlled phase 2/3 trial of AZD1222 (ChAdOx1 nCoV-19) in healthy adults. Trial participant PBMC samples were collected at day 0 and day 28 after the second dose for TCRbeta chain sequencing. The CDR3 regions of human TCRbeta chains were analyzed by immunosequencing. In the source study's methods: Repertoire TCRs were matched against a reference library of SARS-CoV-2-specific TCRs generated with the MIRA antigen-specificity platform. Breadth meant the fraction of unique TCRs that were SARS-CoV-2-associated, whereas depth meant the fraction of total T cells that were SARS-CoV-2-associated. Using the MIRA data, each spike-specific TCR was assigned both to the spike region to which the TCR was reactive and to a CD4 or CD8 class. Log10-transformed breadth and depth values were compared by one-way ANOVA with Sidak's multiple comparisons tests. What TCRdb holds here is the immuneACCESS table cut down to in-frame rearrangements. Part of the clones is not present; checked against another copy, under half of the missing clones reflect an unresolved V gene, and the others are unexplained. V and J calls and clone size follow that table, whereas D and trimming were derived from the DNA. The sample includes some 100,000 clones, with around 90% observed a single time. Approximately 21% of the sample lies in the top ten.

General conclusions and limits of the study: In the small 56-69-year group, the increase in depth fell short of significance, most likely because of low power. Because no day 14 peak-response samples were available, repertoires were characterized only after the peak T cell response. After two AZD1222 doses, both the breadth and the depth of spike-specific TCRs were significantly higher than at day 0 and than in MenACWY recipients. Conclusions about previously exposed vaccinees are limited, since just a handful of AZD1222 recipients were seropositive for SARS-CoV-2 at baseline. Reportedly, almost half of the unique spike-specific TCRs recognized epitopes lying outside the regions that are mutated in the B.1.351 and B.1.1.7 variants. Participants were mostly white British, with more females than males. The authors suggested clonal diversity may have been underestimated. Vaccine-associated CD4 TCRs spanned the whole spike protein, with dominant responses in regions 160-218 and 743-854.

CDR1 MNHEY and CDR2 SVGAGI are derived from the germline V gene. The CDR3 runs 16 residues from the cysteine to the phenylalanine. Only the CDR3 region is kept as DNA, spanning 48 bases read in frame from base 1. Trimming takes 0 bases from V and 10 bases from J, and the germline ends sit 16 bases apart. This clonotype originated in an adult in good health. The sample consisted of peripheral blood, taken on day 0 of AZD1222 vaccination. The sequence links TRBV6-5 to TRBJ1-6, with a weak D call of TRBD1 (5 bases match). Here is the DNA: TGTGCCAGCAGTTACTCGAATATGGGGGTCGGCTCACCCCTCCACTTT. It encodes CASSYSNMGVGSPLHF.